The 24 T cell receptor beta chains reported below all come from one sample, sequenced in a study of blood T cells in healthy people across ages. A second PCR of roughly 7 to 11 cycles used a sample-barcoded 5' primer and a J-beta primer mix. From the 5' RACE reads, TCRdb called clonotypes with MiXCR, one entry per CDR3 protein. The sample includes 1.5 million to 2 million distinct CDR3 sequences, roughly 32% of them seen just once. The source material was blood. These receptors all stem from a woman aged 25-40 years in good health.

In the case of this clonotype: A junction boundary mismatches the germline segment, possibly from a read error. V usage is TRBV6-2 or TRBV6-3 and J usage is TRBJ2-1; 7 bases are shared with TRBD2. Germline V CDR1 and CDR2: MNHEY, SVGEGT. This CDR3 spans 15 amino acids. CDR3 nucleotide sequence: TGTGCCAGCAAACCCGGCGGGGGAGTGTACAATAAGCAGTTCTTC. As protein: CASKPGGGVYNKQFF.

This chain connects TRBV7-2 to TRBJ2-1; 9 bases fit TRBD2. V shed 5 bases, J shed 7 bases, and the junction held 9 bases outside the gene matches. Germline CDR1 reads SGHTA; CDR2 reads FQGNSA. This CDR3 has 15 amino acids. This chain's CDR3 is CASSLVAGARNEQFF. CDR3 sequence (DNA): TGTGCCAGCAGCCTAGTAGCGGGAGCGAGGAATGAGCAGTTCTTC. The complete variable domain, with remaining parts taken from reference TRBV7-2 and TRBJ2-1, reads GAGVSQSPSNKVTEKGKDVELRCDPISGHTALYWYRQSLGQGLEFLIYFQGNSAPDKSGLPSDRFSAERTGGSVSTLTIQRTQQEDSAVYLCASSLVAGARNEQFFGPGTRLTVL.

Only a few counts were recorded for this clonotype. The CDR3 here is CASWGRVSTEAFF. In DNA form, the CDR3 reads TGTGCCAGCTGGGGCAGGGTATCAACTGAAGCTTTCTTT. The chain joins TRBV6-2 or TRBV6-3 to TRBJ1-1; TRBD1 is a possible D gene (5 bases). CDR3 length equals 13 residues. In germline, CDR1 is MNHEY, CDR2 SVGEGT. The V gene lost 8 bases and the J gene lost 5 bases, with 15 bases spanning the gap.

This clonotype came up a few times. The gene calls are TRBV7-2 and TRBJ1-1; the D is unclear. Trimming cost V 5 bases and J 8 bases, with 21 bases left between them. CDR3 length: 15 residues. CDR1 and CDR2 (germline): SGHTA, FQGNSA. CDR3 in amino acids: CASSLNSEGLAEAFF. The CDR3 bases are TGTGCCAGCAGCCTAAATTCTGAAGGGCTTGCGGAAGCTTTCTTT.

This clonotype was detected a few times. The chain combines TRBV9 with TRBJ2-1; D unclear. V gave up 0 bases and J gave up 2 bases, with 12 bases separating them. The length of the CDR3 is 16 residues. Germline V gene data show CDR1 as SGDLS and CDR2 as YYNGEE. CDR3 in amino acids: CASSVEYGPPYNEQFF. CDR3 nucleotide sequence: TGTGCCAGCAGCGTAGAATATGGGCCCCCCTACAATGAGCAGTTCTTC.

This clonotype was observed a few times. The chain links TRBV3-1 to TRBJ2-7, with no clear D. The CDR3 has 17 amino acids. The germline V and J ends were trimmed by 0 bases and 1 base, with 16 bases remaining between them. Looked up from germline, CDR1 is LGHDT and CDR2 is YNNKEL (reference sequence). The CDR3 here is CASSQDWKGTNSYEQYF. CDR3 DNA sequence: TGTGCCAGCAGCCAAGACTGGAAGGGAACCAATTCCTACGAGCAGTACTTC.

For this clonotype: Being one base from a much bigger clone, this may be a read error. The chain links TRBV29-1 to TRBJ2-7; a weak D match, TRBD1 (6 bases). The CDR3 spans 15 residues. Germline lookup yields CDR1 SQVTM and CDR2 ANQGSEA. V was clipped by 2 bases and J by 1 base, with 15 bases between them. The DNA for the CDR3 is TGCAGCGTTGAAATGTGGGGGCTAGAATCCTACGAGCAGTACTTC. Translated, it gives CSVEMWGLESYEQYF.

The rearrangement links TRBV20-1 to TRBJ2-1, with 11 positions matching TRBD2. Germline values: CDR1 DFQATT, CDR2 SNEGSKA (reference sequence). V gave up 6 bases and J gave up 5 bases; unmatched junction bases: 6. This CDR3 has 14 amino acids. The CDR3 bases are TGCAGTGCCCTTGGGACTAGCGGACACAATGAGCAGTTCTTC. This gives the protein CSALGTSGHNEQFF.

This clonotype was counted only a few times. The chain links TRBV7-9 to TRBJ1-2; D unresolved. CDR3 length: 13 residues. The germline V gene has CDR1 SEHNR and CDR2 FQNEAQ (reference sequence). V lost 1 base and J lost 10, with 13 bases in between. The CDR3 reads CASSLGADLDYTF. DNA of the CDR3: TGTGCCAGCAGCTTAGGAGCGGATCTGGACTACACCTTC.

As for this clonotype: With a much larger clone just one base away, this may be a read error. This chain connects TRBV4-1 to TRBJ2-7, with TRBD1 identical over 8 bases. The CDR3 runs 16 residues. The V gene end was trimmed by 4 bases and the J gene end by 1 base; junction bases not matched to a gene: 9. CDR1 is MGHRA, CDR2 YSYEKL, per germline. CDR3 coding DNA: TGCGCCAGCAGCCGCTATTGGGGGGACAGGTCCTACGAGCAGTACTTC. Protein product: CASSRYWGDRSYEQYF.

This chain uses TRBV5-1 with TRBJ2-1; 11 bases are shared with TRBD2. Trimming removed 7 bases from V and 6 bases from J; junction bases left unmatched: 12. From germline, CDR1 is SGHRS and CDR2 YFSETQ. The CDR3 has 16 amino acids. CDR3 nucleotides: TGCGCCAGCTCTTCGCTACTAGCGGGAGAATCCAATGAGCAGTTCTTC. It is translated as CASSSLLAGESNEQFF. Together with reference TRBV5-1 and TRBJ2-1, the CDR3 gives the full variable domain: KAGVTQTPRYLIKTRGQQVTLSCSPISGHRSVSWYQQTPGQGLQFLFEYFSETQRNKGNFPGRFSGRQFSNSRSEMNVSTLELGDSALYLCASSSLLAGESNEQFFGPGTRLTVL.

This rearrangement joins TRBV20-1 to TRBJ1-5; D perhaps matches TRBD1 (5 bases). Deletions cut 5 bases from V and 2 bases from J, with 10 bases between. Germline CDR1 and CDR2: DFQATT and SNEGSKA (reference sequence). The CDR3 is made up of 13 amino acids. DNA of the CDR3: TGCAGTGCTTTCACCAGGGGCAATCAGCCCCAGCATTTT. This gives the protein CSAFTRGNQPQHF.

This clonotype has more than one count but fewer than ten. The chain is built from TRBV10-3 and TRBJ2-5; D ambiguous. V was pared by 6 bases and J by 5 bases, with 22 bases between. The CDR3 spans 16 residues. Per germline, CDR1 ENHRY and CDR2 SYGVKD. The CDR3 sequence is CAISNMSRRVWETQYF. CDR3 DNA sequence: TGTGCCATCAGCAACATGAGTCGACGGGTGTGGGAGACCCAGTACTTC.

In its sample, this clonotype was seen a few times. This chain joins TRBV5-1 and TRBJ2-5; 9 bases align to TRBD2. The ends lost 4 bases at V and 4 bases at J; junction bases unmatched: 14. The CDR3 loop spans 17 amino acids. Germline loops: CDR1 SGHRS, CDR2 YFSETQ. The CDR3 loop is CASSLDAGGPLGETQYF. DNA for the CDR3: TGCGCCAGCAGCCTGGACGCGGGGGGGCCGTTGGGAGAGACCCAGTACTTC.

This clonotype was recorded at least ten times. The CDR3 sequence: CASSQQGDYGYTF. The DNA for the CDR3 is TGCGCCAGCAGCCAACAGGGAGACTATGGCTACACCTTC. The rearrangement joins TRBV4-1 to TRBJ1-2, with D maybe TRBD1 (5 bases). V lost 2 bases, J lost 3 bases, and 7 bases lay in between. The V gene's germline CDR1 is MGHRA and CDR2 YSYEKL. The CDR3 consists of 13 residues.

CDR3 sequence reads: CAISIRRTASPYEQYF. As DNA, the CDR3 is TGTGCCATCAGCATCCGTCGGACCGCAAGCCCCTACGAGCAGTACTTC. This rearrangement joins TRBV10-3 to TRBJ2-1; D gene ambiguous. Near its end, the DNA agrees better with TRBJ2-7, so the J call may be wrong. Per germline, CDR1 ENHRY and CDR2 SYGVKD. CDR3 length equals 16 residues.

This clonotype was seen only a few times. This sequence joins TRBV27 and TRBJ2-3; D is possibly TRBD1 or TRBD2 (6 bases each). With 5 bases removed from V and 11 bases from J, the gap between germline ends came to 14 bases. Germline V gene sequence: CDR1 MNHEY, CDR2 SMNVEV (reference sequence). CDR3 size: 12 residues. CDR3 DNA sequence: TGTGCCAGCAGTCCGCCCAGGGGACTGCAGTATTTT. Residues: CASSPPRGLQYF.

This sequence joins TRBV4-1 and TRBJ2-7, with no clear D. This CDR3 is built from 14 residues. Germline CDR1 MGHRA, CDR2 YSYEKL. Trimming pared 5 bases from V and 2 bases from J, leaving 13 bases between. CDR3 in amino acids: CASSTFSPTYEQYF. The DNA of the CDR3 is TGCGCCAGCAGCACCTTCTCCCCTACCTACGAGCAGTACTTC.

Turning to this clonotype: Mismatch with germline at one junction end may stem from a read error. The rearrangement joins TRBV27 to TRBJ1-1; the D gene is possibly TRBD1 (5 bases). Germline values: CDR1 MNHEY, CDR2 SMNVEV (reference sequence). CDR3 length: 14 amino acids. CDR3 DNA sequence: TGTGCCAGCAGGGAGGACACACTGAACACTGAAGTTTTCTTT. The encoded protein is CASREDTLNTEVFF.

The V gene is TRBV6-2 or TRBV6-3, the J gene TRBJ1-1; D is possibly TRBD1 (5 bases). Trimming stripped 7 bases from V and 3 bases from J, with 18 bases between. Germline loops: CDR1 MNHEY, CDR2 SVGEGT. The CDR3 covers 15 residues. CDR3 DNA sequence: TGTGCCAGCACCCTAAGAGGGGCGGGGGACACTGAAGCTTTCTTT. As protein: CASTLRGAGDTEAFF.

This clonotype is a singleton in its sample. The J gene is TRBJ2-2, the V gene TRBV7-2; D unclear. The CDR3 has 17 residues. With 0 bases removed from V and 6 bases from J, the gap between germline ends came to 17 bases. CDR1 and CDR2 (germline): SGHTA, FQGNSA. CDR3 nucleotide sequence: TGTGCCAGCAGCTTAGCCTCGGGTAGCACCCGCTCCGGGGAGCTGTTTTTT. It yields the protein CASSLASGSTRSGELFF.

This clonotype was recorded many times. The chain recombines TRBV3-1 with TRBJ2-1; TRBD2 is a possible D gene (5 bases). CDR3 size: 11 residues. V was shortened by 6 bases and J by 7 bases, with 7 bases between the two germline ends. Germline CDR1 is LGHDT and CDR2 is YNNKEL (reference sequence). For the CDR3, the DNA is TGTGCCAGCAGTCGGAGGAATGAGCAGTTCTTC. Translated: CASSRRNEQFF.

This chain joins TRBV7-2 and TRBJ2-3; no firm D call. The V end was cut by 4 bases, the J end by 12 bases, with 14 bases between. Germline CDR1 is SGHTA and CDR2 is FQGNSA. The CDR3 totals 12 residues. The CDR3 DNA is TGTGCCAGCAGCTCAGACACCAGCAACCAGTATTTT. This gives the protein CASSSDTSNQYF.

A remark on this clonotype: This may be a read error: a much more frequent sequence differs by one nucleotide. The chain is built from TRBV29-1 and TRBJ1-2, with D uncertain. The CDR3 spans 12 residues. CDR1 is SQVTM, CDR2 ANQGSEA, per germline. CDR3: CSVESNNSGYTF. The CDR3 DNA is TGCAGCGTTGAGTCTAATAACTCTGGCTACACCTTC. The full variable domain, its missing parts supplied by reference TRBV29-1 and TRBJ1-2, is SAVISQKPSRDICQRGTSLTIQCQVDSQVTMMFWYRQQPGQSLTLIATANQGSEATYESGFVIDKFPISRPNLTFSTLTVSNMSPEDSSIYLCSVESNNSGYTFGSGTRLTVV.